This T cell receptor beta chain derives from a study of STAT5B mutations in CD4+ large granular lymphocyte leukemia. The overall study: Healthy donors showed HLA-associated enrichment of the CDR3 'QG' motif. Broader study findings: TRBV06-family usage was enriched in top patient clones (8/27) versus controls (2/35). 25% of private leukemic clonotypes occurred rarely in other patients' non-leukemic repertoires.

CDR1 and CDR2 from the germline V gene are SGHTA and FQGNSA. This CDR3 is built from 15 residues. V lost 5 bases, J lost 2 bases, and 8 bases stayed unmatched. Assay: immunoSEQ multiplex PCR; the TCRdb copy retains only in-frame clones and omits some. This table holds some 21,000 clones, about 75% found once. Note on this clone: Its specificity is unknown.

The rearrangement links TRBV7-2 to TRBJ2-5; 7 bases are shared with TRBD2. This clonotype originated in a human donor in good health. The sample was CD4+ T cells from blood buffy coats. CDR3 bases: TGTGCCAGCAGCACCCAACTAGCGAGACAAGAGACCCAGTACTTC. Its translation is CASSTQLARQETQYF.